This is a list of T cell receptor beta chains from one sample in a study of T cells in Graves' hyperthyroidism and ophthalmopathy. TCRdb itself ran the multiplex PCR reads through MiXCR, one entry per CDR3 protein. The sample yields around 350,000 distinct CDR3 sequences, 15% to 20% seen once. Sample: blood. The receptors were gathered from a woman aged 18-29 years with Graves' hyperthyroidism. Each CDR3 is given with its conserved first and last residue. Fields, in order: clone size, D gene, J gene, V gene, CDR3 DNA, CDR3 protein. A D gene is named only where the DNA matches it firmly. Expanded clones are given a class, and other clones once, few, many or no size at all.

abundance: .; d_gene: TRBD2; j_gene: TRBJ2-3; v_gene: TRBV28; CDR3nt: TGCGCCAGCAGCTCACCAGCGGGGGGGCTCACAGATACGCAGTATTTT; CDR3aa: CASSSPAGGLTDTQYF
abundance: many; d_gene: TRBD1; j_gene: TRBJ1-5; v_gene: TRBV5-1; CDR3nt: TGCGCCAGCAGCCGGACAGGAGCCAATCAGCCCCAGCATTTT; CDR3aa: CASSRTGANQPQHF
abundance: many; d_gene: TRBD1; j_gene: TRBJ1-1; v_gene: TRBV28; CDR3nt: TGTGCCAGCAGTTCCCTTGGACAGGGTAGGACTGAAGCTTTCTTT; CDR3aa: CASSSLGQGRTEAFF
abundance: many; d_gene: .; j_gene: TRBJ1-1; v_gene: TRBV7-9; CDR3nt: TGTGCCAGCAGCCCTGGAAAGAACACTGAAGCTTTCTTT; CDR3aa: CASSPGKNTEAFF
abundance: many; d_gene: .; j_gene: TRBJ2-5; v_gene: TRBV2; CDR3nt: TGTGCCAGCAGTGAAGGGCTAGCGGAGACCCAGTACTTC; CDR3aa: CASSEGLAETQYF
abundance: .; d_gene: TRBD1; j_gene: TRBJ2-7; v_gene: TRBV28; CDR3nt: TGTGCCAGCAGGGGACAGGGGCGCTACGAGCAGTACTTC; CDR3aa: CASRGQGRYEQYF
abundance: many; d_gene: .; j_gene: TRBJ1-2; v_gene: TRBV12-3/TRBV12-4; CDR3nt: TGTGCCAGCAGCCCCGGGAGACACTATGGCTACACCTTC; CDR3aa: CASSPGRHYGYTF
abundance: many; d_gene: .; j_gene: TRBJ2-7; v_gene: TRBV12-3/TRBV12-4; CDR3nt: TGTGCCAGCAGAGAAGGGCCGTACGAGCAGTACTTC; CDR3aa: CASREGPYEQYF
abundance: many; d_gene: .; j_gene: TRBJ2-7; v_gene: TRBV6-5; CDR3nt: TGTGCCAGCAGTTACTCATATCGGGAGCAGTACTTC; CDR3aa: CASSYSYREQYF
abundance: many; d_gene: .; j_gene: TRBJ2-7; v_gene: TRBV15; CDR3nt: TGTGCCACCAGCAGAGATACTGCCATCTACGAGCAGTACTTC; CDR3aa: CATSRDTAIYEQYF
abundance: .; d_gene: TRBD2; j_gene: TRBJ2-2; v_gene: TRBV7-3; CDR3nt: TGTGCCAGCAGCCCGAGCGGGGGGGCGGCCGGGGAGCTGTTTTTT; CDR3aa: CASSPSGGAAGELFF
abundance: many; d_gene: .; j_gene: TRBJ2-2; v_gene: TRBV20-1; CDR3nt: TGCAGTGCTCCCCGGGGGTCCAACACCGGGGAGCTGTTTTTT; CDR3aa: CSAPRGSNTGELFF
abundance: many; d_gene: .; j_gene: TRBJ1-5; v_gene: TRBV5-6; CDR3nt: TGTGCCAGCAGCTTGGGACAGAACCCTTGGCCCCAGCATTTT; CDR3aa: CASSLGQNPWPQHF
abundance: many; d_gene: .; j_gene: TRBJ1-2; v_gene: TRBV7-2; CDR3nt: TGTGCCAGCAGCTTCAGCAGGGAAAATGGCTACACCTTC; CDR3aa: CASSFSRENGYTF
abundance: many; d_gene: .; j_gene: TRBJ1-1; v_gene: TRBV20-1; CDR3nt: TGCAGTGCTAGAGACGACGGACTGAACACTGAAGCTTTCTTT; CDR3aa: CSARDDGLNTEAFF
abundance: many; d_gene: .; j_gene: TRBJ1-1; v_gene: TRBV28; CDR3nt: TGTGCCAGCAATGCAGGGAGTTTTGAAGCTTTCTTT; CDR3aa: CASNAGSFEAFF
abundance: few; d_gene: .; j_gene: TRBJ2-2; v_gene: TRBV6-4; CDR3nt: TGTGCCAGCAGTCGGGTAGGGGCGAGCACCGGGGAGCTGTTTTTT; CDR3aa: CASSRVGASTGELFF
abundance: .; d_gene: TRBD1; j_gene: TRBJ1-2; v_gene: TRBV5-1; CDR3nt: TGCGCCAGCAGCACTAACACAGGGGGCGGAGATGGCTACACCTTC; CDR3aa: CASSTNTGGGDGYTF
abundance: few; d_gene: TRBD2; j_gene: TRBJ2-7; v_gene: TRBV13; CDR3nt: TGTGCCAGCAGCTTGGGGCGGGGGGACTCCTACGAGCAGTACTTC; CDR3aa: CASSLGRGDSYEQYF
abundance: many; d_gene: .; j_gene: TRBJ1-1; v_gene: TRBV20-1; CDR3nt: TGCAGTGCTAGAAGGGCAGCCTCGAACACTGAAGCTTTCTTT; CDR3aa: CSARRAASNTEAFF
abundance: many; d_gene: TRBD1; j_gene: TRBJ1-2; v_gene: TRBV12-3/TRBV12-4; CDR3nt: TGTGCCAGCAGTGTGACAGGGGATGGCTACACCTTC; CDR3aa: CASSVTGDGYTF
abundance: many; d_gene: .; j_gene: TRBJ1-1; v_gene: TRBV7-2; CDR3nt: TGTGCCAGCAGCCGTCAGGGGCTGGACACTGAAGCTTTCTTT; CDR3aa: CASSRQGLDTEAFF
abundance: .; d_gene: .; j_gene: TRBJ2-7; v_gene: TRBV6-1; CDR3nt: TGTGCCAGCAGTCGGGGGACAGTACCACTCGAGCAGTACTTC; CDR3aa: CASSRGTVPLEQYF
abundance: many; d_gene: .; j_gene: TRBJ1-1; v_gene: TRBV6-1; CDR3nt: TGTGCCAGCAGTGACCGGGCCGGGAATTTGAACACTGAAGCTTTCTTT; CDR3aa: CASSDRAGNLNTEAFF
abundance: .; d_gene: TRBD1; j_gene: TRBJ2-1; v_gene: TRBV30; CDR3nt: TGTGCCTGGGCTGGGGGGACAGGGCTATACAATGAGCAGTTCTTC; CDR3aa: CAWAGGTGLYNEQFF
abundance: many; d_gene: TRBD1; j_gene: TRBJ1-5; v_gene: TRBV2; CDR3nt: TGTGCCAGCAGTGAGACAGGGAGAAGGAACAATCAGCCCCAGCATTTT; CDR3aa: CASSETGRRNNQPQHF
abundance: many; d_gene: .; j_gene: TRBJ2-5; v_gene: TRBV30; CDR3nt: TGTGCCTGGAGTGTAGGTCTGGCCCCCAGAGAGACCCAGTACTTC; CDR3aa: CAWSVGLAPRETQYF
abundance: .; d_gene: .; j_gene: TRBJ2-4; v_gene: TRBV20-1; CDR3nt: TGCAGTGCTAGAGATCATTCGGGCGGGGAAAACATTAAGTACTTC; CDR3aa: CSARDHSGGENIKYF
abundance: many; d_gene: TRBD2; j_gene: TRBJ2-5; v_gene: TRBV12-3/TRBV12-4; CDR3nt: TGTGCCAGCAGTCCCAAGGGACTAGCGGGGACCATCAAAGAGACCCAGTACTTC; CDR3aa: CASSPKGLAGTIKETQYF
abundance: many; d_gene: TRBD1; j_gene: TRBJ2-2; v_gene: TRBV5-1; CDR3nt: TGCGCCAGCAGCTTGTCTGACAGGGATGTCACCGGGGAGCTGTTTTTT; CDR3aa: CASSLSDRDVTGELFF
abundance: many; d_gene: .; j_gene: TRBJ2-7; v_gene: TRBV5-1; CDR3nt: TGCGCCAGCAGCGTCAGCGCTAGTACCTACGAGCAGTACTTC; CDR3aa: CASSVSASTYEQYF
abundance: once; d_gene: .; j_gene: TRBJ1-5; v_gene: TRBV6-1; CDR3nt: TGTGCCAGCAGCGATGTGGGGCCTTCCTGGAATCAGCCCCAGCATTTT; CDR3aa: CASSDVGPSWNQPQHF
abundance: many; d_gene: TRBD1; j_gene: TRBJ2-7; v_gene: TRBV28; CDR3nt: TGTGCCAGCGGGGACAGGGTATACGAGCAGTACTTC; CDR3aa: CASGDRVYEQYF
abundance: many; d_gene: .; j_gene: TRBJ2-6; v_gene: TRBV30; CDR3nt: TGTGCCTGGAGTCCTGGGGCCAACGTCCTGACTTTC; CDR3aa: CAWSPGANVLTF
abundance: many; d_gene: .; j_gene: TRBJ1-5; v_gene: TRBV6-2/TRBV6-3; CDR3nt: TGTGCCAGCAGTGGAACTACAGGTTTTCGCAATCAGCCCCAGCATTTT; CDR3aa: CASSGTTGFRNQPQHF
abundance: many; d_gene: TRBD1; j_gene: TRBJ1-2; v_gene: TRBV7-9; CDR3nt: TGTGCCAGCAGCTGGGACAGGGAAGGGGGCTACACCTTC; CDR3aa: CASSWDREGGYTF